These 8 T cell receptor beta chains came from one sample sequenced in a study of siplizumab effects on memory and regulatory T cells. Produced via immunoSEQ multiplex PCR; TCRdb's table is partial and in-frame only. The sample lists around 100,000 clones, 90% to 95% occurring once. Sequencing was done on a sample of non-Treg CD4+ T cells sorted from blood. The receptors originated from a human donor in good health.

The V gene is TRBV7-8, the J gene TRBJ1-2, with a tentative D call TRBD1 (6 bases). Trimming stripped 3 bases from V and 5 bases from J, with 13 bases between. Per the germline V gene, CDR1 is SGHVS and CDR2 is FQNEAQ. CDR3 length: 14 amino acids. This CDR3 is CASSFGDRRYGYTF. In DNA, the CDR3 is TGTGCCAGCAGCTTTGGTGACAGGCGTTATGGCTACACCTTC.

The V gene is TRBV12-5, the J gene TRBJ2-7; the D gene is possibly TRBD2 (6 bases). V gave up 4 bases and J gave up 2 bases, with 15 bases separating them. CDR1 LGHNT and CDR2 FRNRAP come from the germline V gene. CDR3 length: 15 residues. In DNA, the CDR3 is TGTGCTAGTGGTTCCCCCGCTAGCGAAACCTACGAGCAGTACTTC. Its translation is CASGSPASETYEQYF. The full variable domain, with the rest looked up from reference TRBV12-5 and TRBJ2-7, is DARVTQTPRHKVTEMGQEVTMRCQPILGHNTVFWYRQTMMQGLELLAYFRNRAPLDDSGMPKDRFSAEMPDATLATLKIQPSEPRDSAVYFCASGSPASETYEQYFGPGTRLTVT.

The CDR3 DNA follows: TGTGCCAGCAGTTCTCAGCCACCCTACGAGCAGTACTTC. Its translation is CASSSQPPYEQYF. The chain combines TRBV5-5 with TRBJ2-7; D unclear. Germline CDR1 reads SGHKS; CDR2 reads YYEKEE (reference sequence). The length of the CDR3 is 13 residues. V was clipped by 5 bases and J by 2 bases, with 11 bases between them.

This clone came up once. The chain couples TRBV2 to TRBJ2-3; D ambiguous. The CDR3 runs to 12 residues. Germline-derived CDR1 and CDR2 are SNHLY and FYNNEI. Trimming cost V 10 bases and J 4 bases, with 12 bases left between them. The CDR3 loop reads CATARGADTQYF. CDR3 coding DNA: TGTGCCACCGCCAGAGGCGCAGATACGCAGTATTTT. Full variable domain (remainder filled in from reference TRBV2 and TRBJ2-3): EPEVTQTPSHQVTQMGQEVILRCVPISNHLYFYWYRQILGQKVEFLVSFYNNEISEKSEIFDDQFSVERPDGSNFTLKIRSTKLEDSAMYFCATARGADTQYFGPGTRLTVL.

The genes are TRBV15 and TRBJ2-1; the D is unclear. The length of the CDR3 is 12 residues. CDR1 is LNHNV and CDR2 is YYDKDF in the germline V gene (reference sequence). The V end lost 1 base, the J end lost 13 bases, and 11 bases lay between the germline ends. The CDR3, as DNA: TGTGCCACCAGCAGAGGGGCGATAAACCAGTTCTTC. Translating it yields CATSRGAINQFF.

The chain links TRBV4-1 to TRBJ1-3; possible D gene TRBD1, 6 bases. The V end was cut by 6 bases, the J end by 4 bases, with 13 bases between. Germline values: CDR1 MGHRA, CDR2 YSYEKL. The CDR3 sequence is 14 residues long. Here the CDR3 DNA reads TGCGCCAGCAGTCCTGGGACACAAGGAAACACCATATATTTT. Translating gives CASSPGTQGNTIYF.

The rearrangement joins TRBV19 to TRBJ2-1; 9 bases align to TRBD2. Germline V CDR1 and CDR2: LNHDA, SQIVND (reference sequence). The CDR3 spans 12 residues. The V gene end was trimmed by 4 bases and the J gene end by 15 bases; junction bases not matched to a gene: 7. CDR3 bases: TGTGCCAGTAGTAATCTAGCGGGGCAGGGGTTCTTC. Its translation is CASSNLAGQGFF.

This chain joins TRBV5-1 and TRBJ2-7; 9 bases line up with TRBD2. J lost 1 base, V lost 0 bases, and 2 bases had no gene match. Germline loops: CDR1 SGHRS, CDR2 YFSETQ. CDR3 length: 15 residues. CDR3 in amino acids: CASSLGLAGSYEQYF. CDR3 in DNA: TGCGCCAGCAGCTTGGGGCTAGCGGGATCCTACGAGCAGTACTTC.